This paragraph reports one TCR beta chain. Its recognized antigen is unknown. The sample holds no much larger clone one base away, and base qualities are not on file. Measured from the cysteine to the phenylalanine, the CDR3 is 13 residues long. Only CDR3 DNA is held: 39 bases, read in frame from base 1. Trimming leaves V shorter by 8 bases and J shorter by 5 bases, with the junction holding 8 bases beyond the gene matches. Based on the germline V gene (reference sequence), the CDR1 and CDR2 sequences are MNHEY and SMNVEV. The cohort comprised under 700 healthy bone marrow donors. All cohort members were sampled while nominally healthy, although unrecorded immune exposures were likely present. The donor was CMV seronegative and belonged to the group of more than 300 seronegative cohort members. A peripheral blood sample was provided by each donor, and peripheral blood mononuclear cells were used for TCR beta sequencing. Genomic DNA was extracted from the blood cell samples with the Qiagen DNeasy Blood Extraction Kit.

These data originate in a study of cytomegalovirus exposure and HLA in healthy donors (dated by TCRdb to the late 2010s). General notes on the study: An earlier analysis of several hundred of the donors reported 250 to 300 Gb of sequence data and 117 million unique TCR beta sequences from about 200 million T cells. The later analysis used no new phenotypic data to find candidate immune exposures, relying instead on TCR beta sequences and their occurrence across donors. An early release covering roughly 640 HLA-typed donors comprised around 300 gigabases of sequencing data and around 85 million unique TCR sequences. Besides the first cohort of approximately 710 subjects, a separate validation cohort made up of roughly 120 different subjects was used. All discovery cohort repertoires had been generated using a single sequencing platform. The genetic ancestry cluster associated with self-reported Caucasian donors included about 81% of the roughly 400 genotyped donors. Donor age, sex, ethnicity and CMV serostatus were compiled alongside the repertoire data. Typing coverage differed by locus: A, B, C, DRB1 and DQB1 were typed in roughly 620-640 donors, DQA1 in 522, DPA1 in over 600, and DPB1 in just under 490. HLA typing included class I and class II loci at four-digit resolution. The T cell repertoires of 550 to 850 subjects were profiled by immunosequencing and related to cytomegalovirus serostatus. In a later analysis, previously published TCR beta repertoires from 670 or so donors were re-analyzed and high-resolution HLA genotyping was added so that TCR occurrence patterns could be studied. A later genetic analysis used genome-wide SNP genotypes for 398 of the 666 donors, treating that subset as a discovery cohort. Roughly 5 DR-DQ haplotypes were treated as single units for association and clustering because of strong linkage in the cohort. Among around 400 genotyped donors of the cohort, an average of approximately 200,000 unique TCR beta nucleotide sequences was sequenced per donor, of which about 18% were non-productive. The study combined high-throughput TCR immunosequencing, statistical association of individual TCRs with disease status, and machine learning to predict cytomegalovirus infection status. An earlier analysis of around 580 of the donors used high-throughput TCR beta sequencing to judge whether each TCR beta V gene segment behaved as functional or pseudogenic. The study was designed to test whether signatures of past pathogen exposure could be identified by cataloging public T cell receptors.

General findings and caveats noted by the study authors: A few of the identified cytomegalovirus-associated TCR beta chains were confirmed in vitro to be specific for cytomegalovirus antigens. A later genetic analysis associated a missense DCLRE1C variant with V-gene and J-gene trimming of TCR beta chains, and an independent cohort replicated the association. According to a later genetic analysis, donors in an Asian-associated ancestry cluster had fewer N-insertions in productive TCRs than the approximately 690-donor mean. The presence/absence analyses assumed that sequencing depth was roughly uniform across donors, and that assumption may not be true. The sequencing pipeline was judged likely to have produced a cluster of highly shared sequence variants as a technical artifact. In a later analysis, HLA-associated TCR beta chains showed more clonal expansion and lower generation probabilities than non-associated chains that were equally common. In this cohort, only TCR beta chains were sequenced, and detectable features were limited by the absence of alpha or paired-chain data. When HLA alleles, especially DR and DQ, strongly co-occurred, attributing TCR associations to individual alleles was difficult. Several of the top co-occurrence clusters appeared to be linked to parvovirus B19, influenza, CMV and Epstein-Barr virus, according to a later analysis. In an earlier analysis of some 500 of the donors, most TCR beta V segments were observed in productive rearrangements about 87% or about 30% of the time, broadly matching IMGT annotations. CMV serostatus was the only immune exposure information available for the cohort. The classifier was reported to diagnose cytomegalovirus status with high specificity and sensitivity in both the original cohort and the validation cohort. Some IMGT-functional V segments, including TRBV6-2 and TRBV6-3, could not be distinguished by the 87-base-pair reads and were therefore excluded. According to a later analysis, most CMV-associated TCR beta chains appeared to be HLA-restricted, and the HLA associations seemed to be driven largely by CMV exposure. A further reported finding was that TCR beta sequences accurately predicted the HLA-A and HLA-B alleles for most subjects in the first cohort. Because counts were too low, some 17 rarely observed V segments, including chromosome 9 orphons, were left out of the earlier analysis of a few hundred of the donors. In the study, some 160 TCR beta chains were listed as associated with cytomegalovirus. The authors suggested that the approach could potentially be generalized to other disease states and immunological phenotypes. HLA typing was unavailable for some donors at each locus, so association tests used only the typed subset. At a false discovery rate of 0.05, a later analysis linked some 17,000 TCR beta sequences to specific HLA alleles. A later analysis found that TCR association rates varied across HLA loci, with DRB1 alleles showing the most associated TCRs and HLA-C alleles the fewest. Most TCR sequences were observed very rarely across donors, whereas some public TCRs were present in many individuals. Linkage disequilibrium might explain the correlated functional status among segregating V segments, but an unknown experimental factor could not be ruled out.

Library creation used the immunoSEQ multiplex PCR assay. A mixture of 60 forward primers for TCR Vbeta segments and 13 reverse primers for TCR Jbeta segments was used in the multiplex PCR. Amplification of the CDR3 region of rearranged TCR beta genes was performed with a multiplex PCR assay on genomic DNA. On the Illumina HiSeq System, the amplified TCR beta libraries were sequenced as 87-base-pair reads. The original methods were these. A later analysis tallied around 87 million unique TCR beta chains across the 666 repertoires, and about 10 million of those chains were shared by two or more donors. Raw reads were error-corrected and collapsed into unique sequences by a nearest-neighbor algorithm in which closely related sequences were merged to remove PCR and sequencing errors. Alignment of CDR3 sequences to IMGT reference sequences was used to assign V, D and J gene segments. Each retained sequence needed at least a six-nucleotide match to both a V gene segment and a J gene segment. A rearrangement was called productive if the CDR3 had no stop codons and remained in frame with V and J, and every other rearrangement was called non-productive. CDR3 was defined by IMGT convention, running from the second conserved V-encoded cysteine to the conserved J-encoded phenylalanine. Sequences without an unambiguous match to a single V gene segment were excluded from the earlier analysis of a few hundred of the donors. In an earlier analysis of some 590 of the donors, V segments were called functional above 56.7% productive rearrangements and were called segregating when the between-donor standard deviation exceeded 5%. A statistical classification framework was developed to diagnose cytomegalovirus status using the catalog of TCR beta chain sequences. In a later analysis, V and J genes were assigned by comparing TCR nucleotide sequences against IMGT/GENE-DB human TR gene sequences. A later analysis assigned CDR3 sequences and most-parsimonious VDJ recombination scenarios with the TCRdist pipeline. In a later analysis, each TCR beta chain was defined by its CDR3 amino acid sequence together with its V-gene family, and reads without a unique V-gene family were excluded. A later analysis removed 500 to 600 highly shared, low-generation-probability nucleotide sequences to deal with suspected cross-contamination and a sequencing artifact. In a later analysis, a clonal expansion index for each public chain was calculated from normalized within-repertoire ranks of inferred template counts. In a later analysis, generation probabilities were computed using a VDJ recombination model fitted to out-of-frame rearrangements, and the results were checked against IGoR. A later analysis scored TCR-TCR, TCR-HLA and TCR-CMV co-occurrence with hypergeometric tests, applying a repertoire-size bias correction to TCR pairs. False discovery rates were estimated in a later analysis by permuting HLA or CMV assignments 20 times. In a later analysis, co-occurring TCRs were grouped with DBSCAN, and TCRdist sequence similarity was added when clustering was performed within HLA-allele-positive subsets. Repertoires with fewer than 30,000 or more than 120,000 public chains were left out of co-occurrence clustering, as were a handful of repertoires with anomalous nucleotide sharing. This is the immuneACCESS table as TCRdb keeps it, with only in-frame sequences that have V and J called. A part of the clones is gone; compared with another copy, unresolved V genes explain less than half, and the rest is unexplained. The V and J calls and the clone size are those of that table, but D and trimming were determined from the DNA. The sample profile shows about 200,000 clones; approximately 86% of them were found once. The ten largest clones add up to around 0.31% of the sample.

In this chain, TRBV27 is recombined with TRBJ1-1; 7 junctional bases match TRBD1. The sample taken for sequencing was PBMCs. The receptor's source is a woman aged 30 to 39 in good health and CMV-seronegative. The bases read TGTGCCAGCCACGACAGGGCGGAAACTGAAGCTTTCTTT. Its coded protein is CASHDRAETEAFF.